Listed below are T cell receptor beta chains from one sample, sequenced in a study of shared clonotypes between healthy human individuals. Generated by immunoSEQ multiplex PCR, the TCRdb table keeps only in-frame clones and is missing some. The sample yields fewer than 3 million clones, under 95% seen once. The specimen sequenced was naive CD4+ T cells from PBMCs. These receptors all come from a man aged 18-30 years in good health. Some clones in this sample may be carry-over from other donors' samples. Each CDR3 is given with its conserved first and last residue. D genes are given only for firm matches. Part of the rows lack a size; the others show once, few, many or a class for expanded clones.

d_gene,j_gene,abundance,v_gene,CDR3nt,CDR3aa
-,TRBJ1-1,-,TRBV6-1,TGTGCCAGCGGTCCCCGCAGGAACACTGAAGCTTTCTTT,CASGPRRNTEAFF
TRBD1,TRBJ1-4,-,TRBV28,TGTGCCAGCAGTCCTGGGGGGGACAGAGAAAAACTGTTTTTT,CASSPGGDREKLFF
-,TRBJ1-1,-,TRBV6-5,TGTGCCAGCATAAGTATTGACACTGAAGCTTTCTTT,CASISIDTEAFF
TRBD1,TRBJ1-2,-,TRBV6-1,TGTGCCAGCAGTGAATTTGGGGGGACAGGGGGGAACTATGGCTACACCTTC,CASSEFGGTGGNYGYTF
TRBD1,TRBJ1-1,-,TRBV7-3,TGTGCCAGCAGCTGGACAGGGGGGAACACTGAAGCTTTCTTT,CASSWTGGNTEAFF
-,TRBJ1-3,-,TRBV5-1,TGCGCCAGCAGTTTGGCGACGGCTCGCTTTGGAAACACCATATATTTT,CASSLATARFGNTIYF
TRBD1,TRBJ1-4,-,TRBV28,TGTGCCAGCAGGAAACCCCGGGGACAGGGAGACGAAAAACTGTTTTTT,CASRKPRGQGDEKLFF
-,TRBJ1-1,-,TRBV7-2,TGTGCCAGCAGCCGCCTCGCCTCTAGCACTGAAGCTTTCTTT,CASSRLASSTEAFF
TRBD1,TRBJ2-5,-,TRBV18,TGTGCCAGCTCAAGCGGGACAGGGGCTTCTCGCCAAGAGACCCAGTACTTC,CASSSGTGASRQETQYF
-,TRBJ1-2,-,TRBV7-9,TGTGCCAGCAGCTTAGACCCCGGGGCAGGCCTCTACACCTTC,CASSLDPGAGLYTF
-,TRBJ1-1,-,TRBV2,TGTGCCAGCAAGGGCAGCCTCATGAACACTGAAGCTTTCTTT,CASKGSLMNTEAFF
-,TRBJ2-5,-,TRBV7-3,TGTGCCAGCAGCTTAAGTCAGGGACGGAGACAAGAGACCCAGTACTTC,CASSLSQGRRQETQYF
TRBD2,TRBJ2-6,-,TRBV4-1,TGCGCCAGCAGCCAAGACCCGGGACTAGCGGGAGGGACTGACTCTGGGGCCAACGTCCTGACTTTC,CASSQDPGLAGGTDSGANVLTF
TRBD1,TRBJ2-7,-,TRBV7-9,TGTGCCAGCAGCCAAGGGACAGGGGTTAGCGAGCAGTACTTC,CASSQGTGVSEQYF
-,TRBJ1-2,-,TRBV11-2,TGTGCCAGCAGCTTAGTGCCTGGGGGAGGGCTCTCATATATATATGGCTACACCTTC,CASSLVPGGGLSYIYGYTF
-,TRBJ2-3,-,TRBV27,TGTGCCAGCAGTTTCTTGGGGGCGGGGCAAATCGCTAGCACAGATACGCAGTATTTT,CASSFLGAGQIASTDTQYF
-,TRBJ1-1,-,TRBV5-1,TGCGCCAGCAGTTCGGAAACTGAAGCTTTCTTT,CASSSETEAFF
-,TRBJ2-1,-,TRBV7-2,TGTGCCAGCAGCCTCCGGGACTGGCGGTTCTTC,CASSLRDWRFF
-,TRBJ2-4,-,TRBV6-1,TGTGCCAGCAGGGCTCCTAGGACAGCAAAAAACATTCAGTACTTC,CASRAPRTAKNIQYF
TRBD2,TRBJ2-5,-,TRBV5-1,TGCGCCAGCAGCATAGGACTAGCGGGAGTGGAGACCCAGTACTTC,CASSIGLAGVETQYF
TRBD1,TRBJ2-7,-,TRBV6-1,TGTGCCAGCAGTCTACAGGGGGACTCCTACGAGCAGTACTTC,CASSLQGDSYEQYF
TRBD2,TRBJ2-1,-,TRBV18,TGTGCCAGCTCACCCCTAGCGGGGCCTGACAATGAGCAGTTCTTC,CASSPLAGPDNEQFF
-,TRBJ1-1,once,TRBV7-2,TGTGCCAGCAGTCAGGACTGGGTGGACGCTGAAGCTTTCTTT,CASSQDWVDAEAFF
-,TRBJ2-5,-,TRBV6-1,TGTGCCAGCAGTGAAGTATTTGTAGGCGGGCAAGAGACCCAGTACTTC,CASSEVFVGGQETQYF
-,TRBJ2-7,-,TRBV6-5,TGTGCCACCCGTCCCGACTCCGCCTACGAGCAGTACTTC,CATRPDSAYEQYF
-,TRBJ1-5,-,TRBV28,TGTGCCACCTGGGTTTTCAATCAGCCCCAGCATTTT,CATWVFNQPQHF
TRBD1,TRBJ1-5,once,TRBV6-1,TGTGCCAGTCGGACAGGAGGCAATCAGCCCCAGCATTTT,CASRTGGNQPQHF
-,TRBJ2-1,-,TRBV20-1,TGCAGTGCTTTCCGGGTGGATGAGCAGTTCTTC,CSAFRVDEQFF
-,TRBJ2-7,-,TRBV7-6,TGTGCCAGCAGCTTGGCGGGACAGACCTACGAGCAGTACTTC,CASSLAGQTYEQYF
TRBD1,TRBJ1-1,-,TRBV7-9,TGTGCCAGCAGCTTAGTCAATCCGGGACAGAACTCTAAAACTGAAGCTTTCTTT,CASSLVNPGQNSKTEAFF
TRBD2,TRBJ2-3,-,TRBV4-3,TGCGCCAGCAGCCACAACAAGGCGGGGGCAGATACGCAGTATTTT,CASSHNKAGADTQYF
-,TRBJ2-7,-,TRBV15,TGTGCCACCAGCAGAGCGATGGGATTGCAGTCCCCTCACGAGCAGTACTTC,CATSRAMGLQSPHEQYF
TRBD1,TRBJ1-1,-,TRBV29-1,TGCAGCTCCTATACAGGGGGCGGCACTGAAGCTTTCTTT,CSSYTGGGTEAFF
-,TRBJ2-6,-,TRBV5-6,TGTGCCAGCAGACAGACCTTTTCTGGGGCCAACGTCCTGACTTTC,CASRQTFSGANVLTF
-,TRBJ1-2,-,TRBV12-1,TGTGCCAGCAGCTTAGGGAGGATTCCGTGGGGTGGCTACACCTTC,CASSLGRIPWGGYTF
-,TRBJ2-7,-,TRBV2,TGTGCCAGCAGTGAACAGGGAACCTCCTACGAGCAGTACTTC,CASSEQGTSYEQYF
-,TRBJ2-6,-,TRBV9,TGTGCCAGCAGCGTTATCTCCTCTGGGGCCAACGTCCTGACTTTC,CASSVISSGANVLTF
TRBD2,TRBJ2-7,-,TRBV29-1,TGCAGCGTTTCCAGGCCGGGGGGAACCTACGAGCAGTACTTC,CSVSRPGGTYEQYF
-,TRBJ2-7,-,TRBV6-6,TGTGCCAGCAGTTTCAATCGGCAGGGAACCTACGAGCAGTACTTC,CASSFNRQGTYEQYF
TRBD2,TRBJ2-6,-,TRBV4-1,TGCGCCACCGCGCCCTGGGAGGGTAGAATCTCTGGGGCCAACGTCCTGACTTTC,CATAPWEGRISGANVLTF
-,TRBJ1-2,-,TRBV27,TGTGCCAGCAGTTTATCGGGCAGGGTCCCCACACTTAACTATGGCTACACCTTC,CASSLSGRVPTLNYGYTF
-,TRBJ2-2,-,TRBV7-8,TGTGCCAGCAGCCCCCGGTGGGGGTCCGGCGGGGAGCTGTTTTTT,CASSPRWGSGGELFF
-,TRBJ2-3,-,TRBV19,TGTGCCAGTAGGAATAGGGGGATCAGCACAGATACGCAGTATTTT,CASRNRGISTDTQYF
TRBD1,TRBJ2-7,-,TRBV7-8,TGTGCCAGCAGCAGACAGGGTTCCTACGAGCAGTACTTC,CASSRQGSYEQYF
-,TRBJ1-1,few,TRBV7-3,TGTGCCAGCAGCCGTCGGGAGTACACTGAAGCTTTCTTT,CASSRREYTEAFF